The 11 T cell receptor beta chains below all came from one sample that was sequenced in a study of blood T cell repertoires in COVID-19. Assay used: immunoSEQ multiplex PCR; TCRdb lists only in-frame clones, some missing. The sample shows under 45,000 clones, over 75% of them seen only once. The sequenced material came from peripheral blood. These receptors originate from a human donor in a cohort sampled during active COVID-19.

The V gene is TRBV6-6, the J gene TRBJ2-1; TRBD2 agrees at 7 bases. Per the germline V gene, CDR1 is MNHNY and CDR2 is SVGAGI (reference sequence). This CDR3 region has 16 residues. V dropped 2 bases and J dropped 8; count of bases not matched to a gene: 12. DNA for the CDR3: TGTGCCAGCAGTTACCCCGGGGTGGCGGGGGTGGATGAGCAGTTCTTC. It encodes CASSYPGVAGVDEQFF.

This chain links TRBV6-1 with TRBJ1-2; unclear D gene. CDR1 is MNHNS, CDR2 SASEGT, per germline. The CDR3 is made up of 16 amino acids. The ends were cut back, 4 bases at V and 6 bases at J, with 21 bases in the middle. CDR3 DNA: TGTGCCAGCAGTGCCTCCCGGCTGGGCACGAGAAATGGCTACACCTTC. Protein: CASSASRLGTRNGYTF.

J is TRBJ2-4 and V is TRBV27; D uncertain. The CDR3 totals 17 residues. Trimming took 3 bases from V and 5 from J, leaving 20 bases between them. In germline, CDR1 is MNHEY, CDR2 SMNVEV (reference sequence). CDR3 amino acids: CASSFRVVIGAENIQYF. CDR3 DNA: TGTGCCAGCAGTTTTCGGGTTGTTATTGGTGCGGAAAACATTCAGTACTTC.

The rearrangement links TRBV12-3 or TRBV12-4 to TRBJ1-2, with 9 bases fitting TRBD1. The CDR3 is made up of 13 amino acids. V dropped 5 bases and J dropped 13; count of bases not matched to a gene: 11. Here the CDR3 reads CASSGDRVYGGTF. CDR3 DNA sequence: TGTGCCAGCAGTGGGGACAGGGTCTACGGGGGCACCTTC.

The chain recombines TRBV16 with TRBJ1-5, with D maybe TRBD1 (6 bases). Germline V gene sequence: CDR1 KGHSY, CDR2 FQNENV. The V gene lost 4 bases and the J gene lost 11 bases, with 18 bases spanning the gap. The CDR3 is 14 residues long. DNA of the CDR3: TGTGCCAGCAGCCTATTGGGGGGGCGCGGGGCCCAGCATTTT. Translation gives CASSLLGGRGAQHF.

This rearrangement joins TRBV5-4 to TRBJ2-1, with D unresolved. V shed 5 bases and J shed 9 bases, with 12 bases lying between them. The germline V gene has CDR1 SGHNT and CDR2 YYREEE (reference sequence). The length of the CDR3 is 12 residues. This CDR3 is CASRMAVGEQFF. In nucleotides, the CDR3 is TGTGCCAGCAGAATGGCAGTTGGTGAGCAGTTCTTC.

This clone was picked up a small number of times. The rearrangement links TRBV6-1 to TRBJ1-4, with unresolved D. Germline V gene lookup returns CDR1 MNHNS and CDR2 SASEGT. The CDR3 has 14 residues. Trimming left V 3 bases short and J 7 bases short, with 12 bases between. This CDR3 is CASSEWAGSEKLFF. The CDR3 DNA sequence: TGTGCCAGCAGTGAGTGGGCAGGAAGTGAAAAACTGTTTTTT.

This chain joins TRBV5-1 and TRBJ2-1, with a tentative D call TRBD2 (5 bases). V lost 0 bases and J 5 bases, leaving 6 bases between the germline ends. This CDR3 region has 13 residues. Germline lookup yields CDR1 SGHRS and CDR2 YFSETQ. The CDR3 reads CASSLGTDNEQFF. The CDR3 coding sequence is TGCGCCAGCAGCTTGGGGACTGACAATGAGCAGTTCTTC.

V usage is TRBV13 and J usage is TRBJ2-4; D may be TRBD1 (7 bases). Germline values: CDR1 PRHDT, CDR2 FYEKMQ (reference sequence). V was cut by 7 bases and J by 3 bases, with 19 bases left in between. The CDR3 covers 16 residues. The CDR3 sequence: CASNSGQEGDKNIQYF. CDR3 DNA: TGTGCCAGCAATAGTGGACAGGAGGGCGACAAAAACATTCAGTACTTC.

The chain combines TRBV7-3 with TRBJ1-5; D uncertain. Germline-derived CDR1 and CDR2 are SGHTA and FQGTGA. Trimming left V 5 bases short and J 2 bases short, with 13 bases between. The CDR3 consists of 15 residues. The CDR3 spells CASSPRVRGNQPQHF. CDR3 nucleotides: TGTGCCAGCAGCCCGAGGGTAAGGGGCAATCAGCCCCAGCATTTT.

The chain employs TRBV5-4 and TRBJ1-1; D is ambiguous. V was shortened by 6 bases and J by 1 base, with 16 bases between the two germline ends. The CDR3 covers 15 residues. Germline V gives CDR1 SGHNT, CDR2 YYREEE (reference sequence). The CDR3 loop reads CASTQMGRSNTEAFF. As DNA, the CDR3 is TGTGCCAGCACCCAAATGGGCAGATCGAACACTGAAGCTTTCTTT.